Listed below are T cell receptor beta chains from one sample, sequenced in a study of blood T cell repertoires in COVID-19. Assay: immunoSEQ multiplex PCR; the TCRdb copy retains only in-frame clones and omits some. The data contain about 34,000 clones, more than 70% of them singletons. Sequenced material: peripheral blood. The receptors derive from a human donor with active COVID-19. The donor label of this sample is uncertain. CDR3s leave out the opening cysteine and the closing phenylalanine or tryptophan. Each record gives: V gene, CDR3 protein.

TRBV4-3,ASSQDWGQVGYEQY
TRBV20-1,SASPGYANQPQH
TRBV6-6,ASSYVRRGTDTQY
TRBV5-1,ASNPRGGPGSETQY
TRBV7-2,ASSWGLAGPSTDTQY
TRBV2,ASRTGGWRTQY
TRBV6-6,ASSDTGLDTEAF
TRBV7-2,ASSLQASGELF
TRBV4-1,ASSQFPQGIGNTEAF
TRBV2,ASRRGQGYGYT
TRBV6-1,ASSEYGGTYGYT
TRBV19,ASSIAPKGNSPLH
TRBV6-5,ASSQQGRYGYT
TRBV7-8,ASSLVGRGFETQY
TRBV3-1/TRBV3-2,ASSQAQGKETQY
TRBV2,ASSEVSPSTDTQY
TRBV9,ASSFFWDSPNTNYGYT
TRBV27,ASSLGQASTDTQY
TRBV19,ASSTLGQKKNHEAF
TRBV5-1,ASSLEGLSYNEQF
TRBV6-5,ASGTNYGYT
TRBV3-1/TRBV3-2,ASSPLGANGYT
TRBV7-6,ASSLSSGDTDTQY
TRBV9,ASSVRSGSYEQY
TRBV7-2,ASSRSGSSGGPSYEQY
TRBV4-2,ASSQDGSGPYEQY
TRBV13,ASSLGTRGGAGEQF
TRBV6-6,ASTARADEQY
TRBV12-3/TRBV12-4,ASSLGQVNEQF